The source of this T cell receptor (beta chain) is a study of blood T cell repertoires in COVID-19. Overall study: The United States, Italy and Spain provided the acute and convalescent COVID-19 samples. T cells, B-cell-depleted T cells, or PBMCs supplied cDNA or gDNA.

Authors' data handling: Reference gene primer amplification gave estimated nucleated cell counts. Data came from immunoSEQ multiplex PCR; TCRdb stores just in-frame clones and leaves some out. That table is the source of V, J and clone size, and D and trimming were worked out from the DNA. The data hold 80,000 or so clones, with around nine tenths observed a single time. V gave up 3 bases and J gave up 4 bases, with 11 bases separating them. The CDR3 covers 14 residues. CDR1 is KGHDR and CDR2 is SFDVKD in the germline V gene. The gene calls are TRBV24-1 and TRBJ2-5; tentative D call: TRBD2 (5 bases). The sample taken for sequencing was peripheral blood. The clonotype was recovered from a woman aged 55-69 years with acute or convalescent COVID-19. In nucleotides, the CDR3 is TGTGCCACCAGTGATCCCCGTGGAGGAGAGACCCAGTACTTC. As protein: CATSDPRGGETQYF.